The subject of this entry is one T cell receptor (beta chain). Its antigen is as yet unknown. Tissue for this sample was collected roughly 1.8-4 cm from the breast tumor. Normal breast often needed roughly 95-310 mg of tissue for enough DNA. Repertoires were generated with immunoSEQ multiplex PCR, while TCRdb's copy carries only in-frame clones and drops some. The sample lists approximately 7,000 clones; around 66% were seen once. This sample is drawn from a study of early stage breast cancer tumors. Overall study results and limits: Enriched TCRB sequences shared across patients were mostly commonly generated sequences.

This CDR3 comprises 13 residues. The germline gives CDR1 KGHSH, CDR2 LQKENI. V dropped 6 bases and J dropped 5 bases, with 13 bases sitting between them. The chain links TRBV18 to TRBJ1-1; D is undetermined. The TCR sequence derives from a person in their fifties with breast cancer. The sample was normal breast tissue next to the tumor. The CDR3: CASSSNMRTEAFF. In DNA, the CDR3 is TGTGCCAGCTCGTCGAACATGAGAACTGAAGCTTTCTTT. Supplemented by reference TRBV18 and TRBJ1-1, the full variable domain reads NAGVMQNPRHLVRRRGQEARLRCSPMKGHSHVYWYRQLPEEGLKFMVYLQKENIIDESGMPKERFSAEFPKEGPSILRIQQVVRGDSAAYFCASSSNMRTEAFFGQGTRLTVV.